These T cell receptor beta chains were read from a single sample in a study of cytomegalovirus exposure and HLA in healthy donors. Method: immunoSEQ multiplex PCR; TCRdb's copy keeps in-frame clones and lacks some. The sample consists of 150,000 to 200,000 clones, around three quarters of them appearing once. The specimen was PBMCs. The receptors come from a man in his forties in good health and CMV-seronegative. Both conserved end residues are part of each CDR3. Each record gives: clone size, V gene, J gene, D gene, CDR3 protein, CDR3 DNA. A D gene is named only where the DNA matches it firmly. The size of a clone is reported for some rows only, either as once, few or many, or as a class for expanded clones.

-,TRBV7-2,TRBJ1-2,TRBD1,CASSLYRGGEGYTF,TGTGCCAGCAGCTTATATCGAGGGGGCGAGGGCTACACCTTC
-,TRBV5-1,TRBJ2-3,TRBD1,CASSPGGTGDIQYF,TGCGCCAGCAGCCCCGGAGGGACAGGGGATATCCAGTATTTT
-,TRBV27,TRBJ2-1,TRBD2,CASSFSGRWNEQFF,TGTGCCAGCAGTTTTAGCGGGAGGTGGAATGAGCAGTTCTTC
-,TRBV4-3,TRBJ1-4,-,CASSQDLMRVPNEKLFF,TGCGCCAGCAGCCAAGATCTTATGAGGGTTCCTAATGAAAAACTGTTTTTT
once,TRBV4-1,TRBJ2-3,TRBD1,CASSRDRVDADTQYF,TGCGCCAGCAGCCGGGACAGAGTAGATGCAGATACGCAGTATTTT
-,TRBV7-9,TRBJ2-1,-,CSSSLGPSRGQFF,TGTTCCAGCAGCTTAGGTCCTAGCCGCGGGCAGTTCTTC
-,TRBV11-3,TRBJ2-2,TRBD2,CASSLNTREGSWTGELFF,TGTGCCAGCAGCTTAAATACGCGGGAGGGTTCATGGACCGGGGAGCTGTTTTTT
-,TRBV6-1,TRBJ1-2,TRBD1,CASSGDRVGGYTF,TGTGCCAGCAGTGGGGACAGGGTGGGCGGCTACACCTTC
-,TRBV20-1,TRBJ2-5,-,CSARGEETQYF,TGCAGTGCTAGAGGCGAGGAGACCCAGTACTTC
-,TRBV9,TRBJ2-2,TRBD1,CASSDGTGSTGELFF,TGTGCCAGCAGCGATGGGACAGGGTCCACCGGGGAGCTGTTTTTT
once,TRBV10-2,TRBJ1-4,-,CASTPGGGEKLFF,TGCGCCAGCACCCCGGGGGGAGGCGAAAAACTGTTTTTT
-,TRBV4-1,TRBJ2-1,TRBD2,CASSPGLGVRGEQFF,TGCGCCAGCAGCCCCGGACTAGGGGTGAGGGGTGAGCAGTTCTTC
-,TRBV9,TRBJ2-6,-,CASSVELSGANVLTF,TGTGCCAGCAGCGTAGAGCTCTCTGGGGCCAACGTCCTGACTTTC
-,TRBV5-5,TRBJ1-5,-,CASSSVEGQPQHF,TGTGCCAGCAGCTCCGTCGAGGGACAGCCCCAGCATTTT
-,TRBV6-1,TRBJ2-3,-,CASSEARTDTQYF,TGTGCCAGCAGTGAAGCGAGGACAGATACGCAGTATTTT
-,TRBV7-9,TRBJ2-1,-,CASSLGELANEQFF,TGTGCCAGCAGCTTAGGTGAGCTTGCCAATGAGCAGTTCTTC
-,TRBV6-5,TRBJ2-1,TRBD1,CASSQDRGQVQFF,TGTGCCAGCAGTCAGGACAGGGGGCAGGTGCAGTTCTTC
once,TRBV7-8,TRBJ1-5,TRBD1,CASSSDRSSNQPQHF,TGTGCCAGCAGCTCGGACAGGTCTAGCAATCAGCCCCAGCATTTT
-,TRBV6-1,TRBJ1-5,-,CASSDYRDNQPQHF,TGTGCCAGCAGTGACTACAGGGACAATCAGCCCCAGCATTTT
-,TRBV18,TRBJ1-2,-,CASSPPSSAQRGYTF,TGTGCCAGCTCACCACCTAGCTCCGCCCAGAGGGGCTACACCTTC
-,TRBV5-4,TRBJ2-1,TRBD2,CASSFMLAGVNEQFF,TGTGCCAGCAGCTTTATGCTAGCGGGAGTCAATGAGCAGTTCTTC